This entry features one TCR beta chain sequence. The antigen is not known. Germline V gene data show CDR1 as LNHDA and CDR2 as SQIVND (reference sequence). V lost 4 bases to trimming and J lost 9 bases, with 13 bases between them. There are 13 residues in the CDR3. These data are taken from a study of OX40 agonist ivuxolimab in advanced cancers. Study at large: Dose-escalation patients were diagnosed with hepatocellular carcinoma, melanoma, renal cell cancer or head and neck cancer. Among those enrolled, mean age was 60 years (range about 23 to 85) and 70% to 85% were male. Study-wide findings and caveats: There was clonal expansion of CD4+ and CD8+ blood T cells by week 6 at 0.1 to 3.0 mg/kg. Averaged across samples, CD8+ T cells carried more expanded clones than CD4+ did.

The data were produced by immunoSEQ multiplex PCR, yet TCRdb's version contains in-frame clones alone and is incomplete. The sample comprises around 22,000 clones, about 88% of which are singletons, and roughly a third rests with the top ten. The origin of this receptor is an adult with an advanced solid tumor such as melanoma, head and neck, liver or kidney cancer. This chain uses TRBV19 with TRBJ2-1; D remains ambiguous. Specimen: CD4+ or CD8+ T cells sorted from blood, collected in a trial of the OX40 agonist ivuxolimab. In DNA form, the CDR3 reads TGTGCCAGTAGTACCCGCCCCCCCAGTGAGCAGTTCTTC. It yields the protein CASSTRPPSEQFF.